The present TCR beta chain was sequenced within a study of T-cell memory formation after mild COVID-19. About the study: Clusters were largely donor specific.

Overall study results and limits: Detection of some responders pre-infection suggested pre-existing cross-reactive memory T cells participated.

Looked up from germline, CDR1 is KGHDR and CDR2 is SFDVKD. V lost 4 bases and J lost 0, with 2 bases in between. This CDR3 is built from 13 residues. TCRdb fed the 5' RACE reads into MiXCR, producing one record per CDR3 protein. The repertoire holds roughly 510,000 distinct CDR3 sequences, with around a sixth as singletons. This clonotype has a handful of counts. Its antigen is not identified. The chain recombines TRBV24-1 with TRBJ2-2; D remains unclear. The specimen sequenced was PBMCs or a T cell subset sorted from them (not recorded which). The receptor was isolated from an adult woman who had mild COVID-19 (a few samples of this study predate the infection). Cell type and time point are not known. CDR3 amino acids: CATSDPNTGELFF. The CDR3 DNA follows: TGTGCCACCAGTGACCCGAACACCGGGGAGCTGTTTTTT.